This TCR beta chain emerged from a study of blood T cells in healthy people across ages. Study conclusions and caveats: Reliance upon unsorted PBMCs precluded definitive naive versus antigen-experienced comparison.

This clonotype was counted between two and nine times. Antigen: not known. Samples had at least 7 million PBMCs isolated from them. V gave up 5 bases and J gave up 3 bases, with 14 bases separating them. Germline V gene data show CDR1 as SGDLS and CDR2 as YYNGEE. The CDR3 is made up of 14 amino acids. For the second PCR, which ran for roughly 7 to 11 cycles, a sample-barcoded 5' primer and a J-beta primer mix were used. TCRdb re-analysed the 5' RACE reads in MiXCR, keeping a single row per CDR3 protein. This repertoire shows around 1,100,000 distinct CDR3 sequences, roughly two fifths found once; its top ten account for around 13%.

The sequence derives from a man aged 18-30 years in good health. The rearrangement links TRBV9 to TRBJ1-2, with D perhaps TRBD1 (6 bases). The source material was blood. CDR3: CASSPARGDYGYTF. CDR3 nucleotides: TGTGCCAGCAGTCCTGCCAGGGGCGACTATGGCTACACCTTC.